These T cell receptor beta chains were read from a single sample in a study of blood T cell repertoires in COVID-19. The repertoire was sequenced with immunoSEQ multiplex PCR; TCRdb's copy has only in-frame clones and lacks some. The sample consists of tens of thousands of clones, under 95% of them appearing once. Sequencing was done on a sample of peripheral blood. These receptors were collected from a human donor in a cohort sampled during active COVID-19. Each CDR3 is given with its conserved first and last residue. D genes are given only for firm matches.

d_call	v_call	j_call	cdr3_aa	cdr3_nt
-	TRBV2	TRBJ2-7	CASSFDAAENF	TGTGCCAGCAGTTTTGACGCGGCGGAGAACTTC
-	TRBV7-9	TRBJ2-1	CASSQVQNEQFF	TGTGCCAGCAGCCAAGTTCAGAATGAGCAGTTCTTC
-	TRBV28	TRBJ2-6	CASSLSTVLPGANVLTF	TGTGCCAGCAGTTTATCCACGGTCCTTCCTGGGGCCAACGTCCTGACTTTC
-	TRBV4-3	TRBJ2-7	CASSQGLVGYEQYF	TGCGCCAGCAGCCAAGGACTAGTGGGCTACGAGCAGTACTTC
TRBD1	TRBV27	TRBJ2-7	CASSLSSGTAYEQYF	TGTGCCAGCAGTTTATCATCCGGGACAGCCTACGAGCAGTACTTC
-	TRBV19	TRBJ1-5	CASSSSGQIQPQHF	TGTGCCAGTAGTTCCTCCGGACAGATTCAGCCCCAGCATTTT
TRBD1	TRBV19	TRBJ2-5	CASSIEGRGPRETQYF	TGTGCCAGTAGTATAGAAGGCAGGGGGCCGAGGGAGACCCAGTACTTC
-	TRBV19	TRBJ1-4	CASSLGLSEKLFF	TGTGCCAGTAGTTTGGGACTCTCCGAAAAACTGTTTTTT
-	TRBV5-1	TRBJ1-5	CASSLGGDNQPQHF	TGCGCCAGCAGCTTGGGAGGAGACAATCAGCCCCAGCATTTT
-	TRBV2	TRBJ1-5	CASHLDRSLVNQPQHF	TGTGCCAGTCACCTCGACAGGTCCCTCGTCAATCAGCCCCAGCATTTT
-	TRBV28	TRBJ2-3	CASSPQDTQYF	TGTGCCAGCAGTCCCCAGGATACGCAGTATTTT
-	TRBV6-4	TRBJ2-3	CASSDKGGATDTQYF	TGTGCCAGCAGTGACAAAGGGGGAGCCACAGATACGCAGTATTTT
-	TRBV7-6	TRBJ2-5	CASSFPGQGTSGRNQETQYF	TGTGCCAGCAGCTTCCCGGGACAGGGAACAAGCGGGAGGAACCAAGAGACCCAGTACTTC
TRBD2	TRBV6-4	TRBJ2-7	CASSELREINYEQYF	TGTGCCAGCAGTGAATTGCGGGAGATCAACTACGAGCAGTACTTC
-	TRBV4-3	TRBJ2-2	CASSHPGQNTGELFF	TGCGCCAGCAGCCACCCAGGGCAGAACACCGGGGAGCTGTTTTTT